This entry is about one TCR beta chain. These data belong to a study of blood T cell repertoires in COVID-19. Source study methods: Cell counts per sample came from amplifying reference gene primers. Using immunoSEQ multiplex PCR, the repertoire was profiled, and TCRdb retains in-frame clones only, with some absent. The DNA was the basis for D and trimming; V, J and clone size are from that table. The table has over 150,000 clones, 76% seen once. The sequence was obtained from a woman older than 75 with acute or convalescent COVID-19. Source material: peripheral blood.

CDR3 in DNA: TGTGCCAGCACTCCCCACCCACAGTTGGGCACTGAAGCTTTCTTT. Translated, it gives CASTPHPQLGTEAFF. The genes are TRBV6-6 and TRBJ1-1; D is uncertain. Per the germline V gene, CDR1 is MNHNY and CDR2 is SVGAGI (reference sequence). This CDR3 has 15 residues. The V and J ends lost 7 bases and 4 bases respectively, with 19 bases between them.